This is a list of T cell receptor beta chains from one sample in a study of blood T cells in healthy people across ages. TCRdb redid the calling of the 5' RACE reads with MiXCR, one entry per CDR3 protein. The top ten clones hold over 2% of a sample with 2 million or so distinct CDR3 sequences, 49% of them seen once. Sequenced material: blood. These receptors were obtained from a woman in her thirties or forties in good health. CDR3s include the opening cysteine and the closing phenylalanine or tryptophan. A D gene is named only where the DNA matches it firmly.

TRBV12-3/TRBV12-4,TRBD1,TRBJ1-5,CASSLAMVGTGVQPQHF
TRBV12-3/TRBV12-4,.,TRBJ2-3,CASSGMAGSTDTQYF
TRBV25-1,.,TRBJ2-7,CASSEDLALYEQYF
TRBV7-2,.,TRBJ2-1,CASSSQGPLDNEQFF
TRBV7-9,TRBD1,TRBJ2-7,CASSGGQGHEQYF
TRBV7-2,TRBD1,TRBJ2-3,CASSLTGGTDTQYF
TRBV12-3/TRBV12-4,TRBD1,TRBJ2-4,CASRKAGTGAFLAKNIQYF
TRBV11-2,.,TRBJ1-1,CASSPLQGPGNTEAFF
TRBV20-1,TRBD1,TRBJ2-4,CSASDLRDRGAKNIQYF
TRBV6-2/TRBV6-3,.,TRBJ2-3,CASSYSRSGVLSTDTQYF
TRBV25-1,.,TRBJ2-6,CASTLRDTDSGANVLTF
TRBV29-1,TRBD2,TRBJ2-3,CSVVWRGRSTDTQYF
TRBV4-2,TRBD1,TRBJ2-1,CASSQDRDRDFEQFF
TRBV28,.,TRBJ2-7,CASSSTTSEQYF
TRBV7-2,TRBD2,TRBJ2-7,CASSGGLAGFYEQYF
TRBV6-2/TRBV6-3,.,TRBJ2-1,CASSQPLAREFF
TRBV15,.,TRBJ2-1,CATSRATGNDEQFF
TRBV5-1,TRBD1,TRBJ1-1,CASAPLQGGGTEAFF
TRBV20-1,TRBD1,TRBJ2-7,CSGARQGLSYEQYF
TRBV29-1,.,TRBJ2-1,CSVGYGSNEQFF
TRBV20-1,.,TRBJ2-4,CSASHLGQLLAKNIQYF
TRBV4-1,TRBD1,TRBJ2-5,CASSQEYRGRLETQYF
TRBV5-4,TRBD1,TRBJ1-2,CATRDRANYGYTF
TRBV7-9,.,.,CASSPRRGALTYEQYF
TRBV11-3,TRBD2,TRBJ2-3,CASSHGGGGADTQYF
TRBV7-2,.,TRBJ1-5,CASSLRGNLNQPQHF
TRBV20-1,TRBD2,TRBJ2-3,CSAVLAGRADTQYF
TRBV20-1,.,TRBJ2-7,CSARVTDRVGYEQYF
TRBV20-1,TRBD2,TRBJ2-3,CSARMTSGGLSSIDTQYF
TRBV7-3,TRBD2,TRBJ2-3,CASSLTSASGGGTDTQYF
TRBV6-5,TRBD1,TRBJ2-2,CASRGQGRRELFF
TRBV6-2/TRBV6-3,.,TRBJ2-7,CASSYGKSYEQYF
TRBV6-2/TRBV6-3,.,TRBJ1-1,CASSSSVGNTEAFF
TRBV20-1,TRBD1,TRBJ2-3,CSAPPGQGTDTQYF
TRBV3-1,TRBD2,TRBJ2-7,CASSQFSGEGSYEQYF
TRBV7-2,TRBD2,TRBJ2-3,CASSGSGGQADTQYF
TRBV24-1,TRBD1,TRBJ2-7,CATSFGTGGHYEQYF
TRBV18,.,TRBJ1-2,CASSPSLGVHPEYGYTF
TRBV5-1,.,TRBJ1-2,CASSLDWTQDNYGYTF
TRBV11-2,.,TRBJ2-3,CASSLLGTEITDTQYF
TRBV6-5,TRBD1,TRBJ2-4,CASSRDRGKQYF
TRBV6-1,.,TRBJ1-2,CASSEARTVNYGYTF
TRBV7-8,TRBD1,TRBJ1-4,CASSVAGTEVLTANEKLFF
TRBV4-1,.,TRBJ1-2,CASSQGPSVYGYTF
TRBV29-1,.,TRBJ2-2,CSVGKGGANTGELFF
TRBV29-1,.,TRBJ1-4,CSVEDRGDEKLFF
TRBV4-3,.,TRBJ2-7,CASSHRDTGPVEQYF
TRBV7-9,TRBD1,TRBJ1-2,CASSTRQGRSVKNYGYTF
TRBV6-5,.,TRBJ2-7,CASSYSRDKSYEQYF
TRBV28,.,TRBJ2-1,CASRSPPGYNEQFF
TRBV7-2,.,TRBJ2-6,CASSFAGGLSSGANVLTF
TRBV28,TRBD2,TRBJ2-1,CASSRGGGNEQFF
TRBV20-1,TRBD1,TRBJ2-1,CSARRTGGSYNEQFF
TRBV28,.,TRBJ1-1,CASSLYSASGEAFF
TRBV6-1,.,TRBJ2-7,CASSEEWAYEQYF
TRBV11-3,.,TRBJ1-5,CASSLDGGGGAPVQPQHF
TRBV6-2/TRBV6-3,TRBD2,TRBJ2-1,CASSYLIGTSRIDNEQFF